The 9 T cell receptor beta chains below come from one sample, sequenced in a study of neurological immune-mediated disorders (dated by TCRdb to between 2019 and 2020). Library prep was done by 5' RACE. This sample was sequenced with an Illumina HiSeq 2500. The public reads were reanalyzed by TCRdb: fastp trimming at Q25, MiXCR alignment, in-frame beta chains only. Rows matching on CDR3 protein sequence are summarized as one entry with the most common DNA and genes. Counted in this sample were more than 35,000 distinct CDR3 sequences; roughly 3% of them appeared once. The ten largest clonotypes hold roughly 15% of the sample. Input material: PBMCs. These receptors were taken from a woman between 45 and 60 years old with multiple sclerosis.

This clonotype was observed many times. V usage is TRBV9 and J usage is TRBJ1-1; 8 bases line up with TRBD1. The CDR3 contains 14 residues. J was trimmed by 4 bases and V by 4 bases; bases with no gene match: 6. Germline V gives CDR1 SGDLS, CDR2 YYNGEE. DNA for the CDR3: TGTGCCAGCAGCACCAGACAGGGGTTCACTGAAGCTTTCTTT. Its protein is CASSTRQGFTEAFF.

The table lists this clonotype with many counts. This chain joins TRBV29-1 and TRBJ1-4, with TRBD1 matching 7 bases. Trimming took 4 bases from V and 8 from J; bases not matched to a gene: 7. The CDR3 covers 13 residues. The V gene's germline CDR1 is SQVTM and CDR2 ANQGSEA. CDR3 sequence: CSVGGQSGEKLFF. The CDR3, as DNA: TGCAGCGTTGGGGGACAGTCGGGGGAAAAACTGTTTTTT.

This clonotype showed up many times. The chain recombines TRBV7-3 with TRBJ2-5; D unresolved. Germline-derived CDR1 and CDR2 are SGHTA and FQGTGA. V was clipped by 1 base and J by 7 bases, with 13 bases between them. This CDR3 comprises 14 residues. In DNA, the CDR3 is TGTGCCAGCAGCTTAATTGGCCGGGCTGGGACCCAGTACTTC. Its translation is CASSLIGRAGTQYF.

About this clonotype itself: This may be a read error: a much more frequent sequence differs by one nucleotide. CDR3 region: CAIRPGTGLYNSPLNF. The DNA for the CDR3 is TGTGCCATCAGACCCGGGACAGGGTTGTATAATTCACCCCTCAACTTT. The V and J genes are TRBV10-3 and TRBJ1-6; 9 nucleotides align to TRBD1. The germline V gene encodes CDR1 ENHRY and CDR2 SYGVKD. The CDR3 is 16 residues long.

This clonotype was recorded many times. In DNA form, the CDR3 reads TGTGCCAGCAGTCCCCTCGGAGGGAACACTGAAGCTTTCTTT. It is translated as CASSPLGGNTEAFF. The gene calls are TRBV12-3 or TRBV12-4 and TRBJ1-1; D call uncertain. The CDR3 loop spans 14 amino acids. V shed 5 bases and J shed 1 base, with 11 bases lying between them.

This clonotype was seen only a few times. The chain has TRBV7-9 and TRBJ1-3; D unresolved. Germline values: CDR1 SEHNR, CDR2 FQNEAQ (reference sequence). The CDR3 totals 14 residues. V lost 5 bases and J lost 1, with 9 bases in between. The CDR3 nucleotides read TGTGCCAGCAGCCGCATCGGGTCTGGAAACACCATATATTTT. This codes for CASSRIGSGNTIYF.

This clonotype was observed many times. The CDR3 loop reads CASSLALSDEKLFF. The CDR3 DNA reads TGCGCCAGCAGCTTGGCGCTGTCGGATGAAAAACTGTTTTTT. The V call is TRBV5-1, the J call TRBJ1-4; no reliable D call. The CDR3 has 14 residues. V was shortened by 0 bases and J by 6 bases, with 9 bases between the two germline ends. Germline V CDR1 and CDR2: SGHRS, YFSETQ.

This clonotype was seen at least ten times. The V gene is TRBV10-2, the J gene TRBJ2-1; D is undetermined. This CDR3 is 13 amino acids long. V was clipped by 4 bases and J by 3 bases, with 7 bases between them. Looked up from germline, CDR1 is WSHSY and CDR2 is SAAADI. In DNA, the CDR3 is TGCGCCAGCAGTGCGAGTCTCTACAATGAGCAGTTCTTC. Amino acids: CASSASLYNEQFF.

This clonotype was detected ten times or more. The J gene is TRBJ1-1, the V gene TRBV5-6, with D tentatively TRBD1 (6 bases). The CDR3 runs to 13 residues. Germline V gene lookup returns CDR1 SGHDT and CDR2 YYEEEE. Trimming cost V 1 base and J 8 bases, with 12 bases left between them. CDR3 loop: CASSLWQGLEAFF. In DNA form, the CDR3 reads TGTGCCAGCAGCTTGTGGCAGGGGTTGGAAGCTTTCTTT.